Presented here are 7 T cell receptor beta chains from one specimen sequenced in a study of T cells in Graves' hyperthyroidism and ophthalmopathy. Amplified TCR beta CDR3 regions came from RNA transcripts. HTBI primers were employed in a first-round RT-PCR of the TCR CDR3. TCRdb redid the calling of the multiplex PCR reads with MiXCR, one entry per CDR3 protein. The sample consists of 600,000 to 900,000 distinct CDR3 sequences, about a sixth of them appearing once. The sample was blood. The receptors stem from a man between 18 and 35 years old with Graves' hyperthyroidism.

A word on this clonotype: A much larger clone is a single base away; this may be a read error. The chain is built from TRBV6-1 and TRBJ2-5; 7 nucleotides agree with TRBD1. The CDR3 has 16 residues. Germline lookup yields CDR1 MNHNS and CDR2 SASEGT. Germline trimming cut 2 bases from V and 2 bases from J; bases unmatched to any gene: 8. The CDR3 DNA is TGTGCCAGCAGTGAACACCGGGACAGCCTTCAAGAGACCCAGTACTTC. It is translated as CASSEHRDSLQETQYF.

This sequence joins TRBV11-1 and TRBJ2-1, with unresolved D. There are 13 residues in the CDR3. V lost 6 bases and J 7 bases, leaving 13 bases between the germline ends. Germline loops: CDR1 SGHAT, CDR2 FQDESV (reference sequence). The chain's CDR3 is CASSSFSGNEQFF. The CDR3 DNA sequence: TGTGCCAGCAGTTCCTTCTCTGGGAATGAGCAGTTCTTC.

This clonotype was detected a few times. This CDR3 is CASSPPTGANNQPQHF. The CDR3 DNA sequence: TGTGCCAGCTCACCCCCTACAGGGGCCAACAATCAGCCCCAGCATTTT. The chain recombines TRBV18 with TRBJ1-5, with 7 bases aligning to TRBD1. With V trimmed by 3 bases and J by 3 bases, 8 bases remained unmatched. Germline V gives CDR1 KGHSH, CDR2 LQKENI. This CDR3 is built from 16 residues. The full variable domain, rest sourced from reference TRBV18 and TRBJ1-5, is NAGVMQNPRHLVRRRGQEARLRCSPMKGHSHVYWYRQLPEEGLKFMVYLQKENIIDESGMPKERFSAEFPKEGPSILRIQQVVRGDSAAYFCASSPPTGANNQPQHFGDGTRLSIL.

Notes on this clonotype: A read error may produce the germline difference seen at one junction end. The J gene is TRBJ2-5, the V gene TRBV7-7; D may correspond to TRBD1 or TRBD2 (5 bases each). The CDR3 contains 15 residues. Germline CDR1 reads SSHAT; CDR2 reads FNYEAQ (reference sequence). The chain's CDR3 is CASSFSQGRRETQYF. Here the CDR3 DNA reads TGTGCTAGCAGCTTCTCGCAGGGTCGGAGGGAGACCCAGTACTTC.

In its sample, this clonotype was seen many times. The rearrangement links TRBV28 to TRBJ1-2, with TRBD1 matching over 7 bases. In germline, CDR1 is MDHEN, CDR2 SYDVKM. There are 13 residues in the CDR3. After removal of 8 bases from V and 4 bases from J, the junction contained 7 bases not matched to a gene. CDR3 bases: TGTGCCAGCTTACAGGGGTTTGGCTATGGCTACACCTTC. Protein: CASLQGFGYGYTF.

There are many counts of this clonotype. The genes are TRBV7-8 and TRBJ2-5; tentatively, D is TRBD1 (7 bases). The germline CDR1 and CDR2 sequences are SGHVS and FQNEAQ. The CDR3 loop spans 15 amino acids. Between the trimmed V and J ends, which lost 5 bases and 5 bases, there was a span of 18 bases. The CDR3 protein is CASSPLDRAGETQYF. The CDR3 bases are TGTGCCAGCAGCCCCCTCGACAGGGCGGGGGAGACCCAGTACTTC.

The DNA of the CDR3 is TGTGCCAGCTCACCAAATTACAGCCAAGAGACCCAGTACTTC. Encoded protein: CASSPNYSQETQYF. This chain connects TRBV18 to TRBJ2-5; D not certain. The CDR3 extends over 14 amino acids. V lost 2 bases and J lost 1, with 8 bases in between. CDR1 is KGHSH and CDR2 is LQKENI in the germline V gene.